This T cell receptor (beta chain) was captured in a study of blood T cells in healthy people across ages. This CDR3 has 14 residues. Per germline, CDR1 SGHRS and CDR2 YFSETQ. V dropped 7 bases and J dropped 8 bases, with 18 bases sitting between them. Then a second PCR, running about 6 to 11 cycles, was carried out with a sample-barcoded 5' primer and a J-beta primer mix. Via MiXCR, TCRdb re-called the 5' RACE reads, giving one row per CDR3 protein. Altogether around 2 million distinct CDR3 sequences are present, roughly two fifths being singletons, with the ten largest covering about 21%. Sequenced sample: blood. V gene TRBV5-1 combines with J gene TRBJ1-4; TRBD1 might be the D (5 bases). This TCR derives from a human donor in good health. The CDR3 nucleotides read TGCGCCAGCGCCCCGGGAAGGGGTGTCGAAAAACTGTTTTTT. Its protein is CASAPGRGVEKLFF.